The sequence of this TCR beta chain was determined in a study of control samples from healthy donors and cancer patients. Clones were sequenced by immunoSEQ multiplex PCR, and TCRdb holds only the in-frame ones, with some missing. Of 30,000 or so clones in the sample, roughly nine tenths were seen once. Germline V gene sequence: CDR1 SGHRS, CDR2 YFSETQ. V shed 3 bases and J 2 bases; nucleotides not matched to a gene: 3. The CDR3 covers 16 residues. Sequenced input: formalin-fixed, paraffin-embedded tissue. The chain employs TRBV5-1 and TRBJ2-1; TRBD2 aligns across 12 bases. The source is a female donor with melanoma. The CDR3 DNA reads as TGCGCCAGCAGCTCGACTAGCGGGAGCCCCTACAATGAGCAGTTCTTC. This codes for CASSSTSGSPYNEQFF.